A single sample is the source of the 18 T cell receptor beta chains below, sequenced in a study of blood T cell repertoires in COVID-19. TCRdb keeps only in-frame clones here, not all; method: immunoSEQ multiplex PCR. In the table there are about 230,000 clones, approximately 80% of which are singletons. Source material: peripheral blood. The origin of the receptors is a woman aged 40 to 55 who had recovered from COVID-19.

This clone was seen only once. The chain uses TRBV4-2 and TRBJ1-5, with 9 bases fitting TRBD1. CDR1 and CDR2 from the germline V gene are LGHNA and YNFKEQ. The junction had 25 bases not matched to a gene; V was cut back by 3 bases and J by 7 bases. This CDR3 is 21 amino acids long. The CDR3 spells CASSHPINVETRDRVVQPQHF. CDR3 sequence (DNA): TGTGCCAGCAGCCATCCTATAAACGTTGAGACGAGGGACAGGGTCGTGCAGCCCCAGCATTTT.

This chain links TRBV5-6 with TRBJ2-3, with 9 nucleotides matching TRBD2. The CDR3 consists of 15 residues. Germline CDR1 SGHDT, CDR2 YYEEEE. V shed 4 bases, J shed 3 bases, and the junction held 6 bases outside the gene matches. CDR3 amino acids: CASSSIAGVTDTQYF. The CDR3 region has the DNA TGTGCCAGCAGCAGTATAGCGGGGGTGACAGATACGCAGTATTTT.

The rearrangement joins TRBV18 to TRBJ2-5, with no clear D. V lost 4 bases and J lost 4, with 10 bases in between. The germline V gene has CDR1 KGHSH and CDR2 LQKENI. This CDR3 has 13 residues. CDR3 loop: CASSQEVGETQYF. Written as DNA, the CDR3 is TGTGCCAGCTCACAAGAGGTGGGAGAGACCCAGTACTTC.

This clone was observed a single time. V gene TRBV11-2 combines with J gene TRBJ2-1; no clear D. In germline, CDR1 is SGHAT, CDR2 FQNNGV. Trimming removed 3 bases from V and 9 bases from J, with 6 bases in between. This CDR3 is 11 amino acids long. The CDR3 region is CASSFLVEQFF. For the CDR3, the DNA is TGTGCCAGCAGCTTTTTAGTTGAGCAGTTCTTC.

This rearrangement joins TRBV9 to TRBJ1-3, with 7 bases lining up with TRBD1. CDR1 SGDLS and CDR2 YYNGEE come from the germline V gene. This CDR3 is built from 17 residues. The J segment lost 0 bases and the V segment lost 3 bases, leaving 9 bases of the junction unmatched. CDR3 nucleotide sequence: TGTGCCAGCAGCGCGCCCGGGACAGCCAACTCTGGAAACACCATATATTTT. The encoded protein is CASSAPGTANSGNTIYF. The variable domain in full, with the rest retrieved from reference TRBV9 and TRBJ1-3, is DSGVTQTPKHLITATGQRVTLRCSPRSGDLSVYWYQQSLDQGLQFLIQYYNGEERAKGNILERFSAQQFPDLHSELNLSSLELGDSALYFCASSAPGTANSGNTIYFGEGSWLTVV.

The V and J genes are TRBV5-6 and TRBJ1-2; 8 bases are shared with TRBD1. V was pared by 6 bases and J by 6 bases, with 7 bases of the junction left unmatched. Germline CDR1 and CDR2: SGHDT and YYEEEE. The CDR3 runs 13 residues. The CDR3 DNA follows: TGTGCCAGCACCTTTCAGACAGGGGATGGCTACACCTTC. It is translated as CASTFQTGDGYTF. Looking up the rest from reference TRBV5-6 and TRBJ1-2 gives the full variable domain: DAGVTQSPTHLIKTRGQQVTLRCSPKSGHDTVSWYQQALGQGPQFIFQYYEEEERQRGNFPDRFSGHQFPNYSSELNVNALLLGDSALYLCASTFQTGDGYTFGSGTRLTVV.

The rearrangement uses TRBV7-6 and TRBJ2-7; the match to TRBD1 covers 9 bases. V shed 1 base, J shed 1 base, and the junction held 5 bases outside the gene matches. Germline-derived CDR1 and CDR2 are SGHVS and FNYEAQ. The CDR3 is made up of 16 amino acids. As DNA, the CDR3 is TGTGCCAGCAGCTTAGAGGGGACAGGGATTTCCTACGAGCAGTACTTC. Its protein product is CASSLEGTGISYEQYF.

This chain's CDR3 is CASSFGQLGSVLTF. The CDR3 nucleotides read TGCGCCAGCAGCTTTGGACAACTTGGCTCCGTCCTGACTTTC. The chain joins TRBV5-1 to TRBJ2-6; tentative D call: TRBD1 (5 bases). The CDR3 spans 14 residues. Germline-derived CDR1 and CDR2 are SGHRS and YFSETQ. V lost 2 bases to trimming and J lost 12 bases, with 15 bases between them. The variable domain in full, with the rest retrieved from reference TRBV5-1 and TRBJ2-6, is KAGVTQTPRYLIKTRGQQVTLSCSPISGHRSVSWYQQTPGQGLQFLFEYFSETQRNKGNFPGRFSGRQFSNSRSEMNVSTLELGDSALYLCASSFGQLGSVLTFGAGSRLTVL.

This rearrangement joins TRBV28 to TRBJ2-6, with a weak D call TRBD2 (6 bases). The CDR3 contains 11 residues. The germline V gene encodes CDR1 MDHEN and CDR2 SYDVKM. Trimming stripped 6 bases from V and 12 bases from J, with 9 bases between. The CDR3 loop reads CASSTGVVLTF. The CDR3 DNA is TGTGCCAGCAGCACGGGGGTCGTCCTGACTTTC.

J is TRBJ2-7 and V is TRBV6-1; 7 nucleotides align to TRBD2. The CDR3 length is 15 residues. V was clipped by 2 bases and J by 2 bases; unmatched bases: 6. Germline V CDR1 and CDR2: MNHNS, SASEGT. The CDR3 loop is CASSESVLAAYEQYF. CDR3 nucleotides: TGTGCCAGCAGTGAATCCGTTCTAGCGGCCTACGAGCAGTACTTC.

CDR3 DNA sequence: TGTGCCAGCAGCCAAGAGGTGGCGTGGCCGGGTGCAACCGGGGAGCTGTTTTTT. It codes for CASSQEVAWPGATGELFF. This chain uses TRBV3-1 (or the pseudogene TRBV3-2) with TRBJ2-2, with D unclear. There are 18 residues in the CDR3. V was trimmed by 0 bases and J by 5 bases, leaving 19 bases between them. The V gene's germline CDR1 is LGHDT and CDR2 YNNKEL (reference sequence).

V is TRBV11-2 and J is TRBJ2-1; TRBD1 agrees at 9 bases. V dropped 4 bases and J dropped 4; count of bases not matched to a gene: 11. Germline V gene lookup returns CDR1 SGHAT and CDR2 FQNNGV. This CDR3 contains 17 residues. The CDR3: CASSSPRGDRVYNEQFF. The CDR3 DNA is TGTGCCAGCAGCTCGCCCCGTGGGGACAGGGTTTACAATGAGCAGTTCTTC.

This chain uses TRBV6-1 with TRBJ1-1; D remains unclear. The CDR3 length is 13 residues. V lost 0 bases and J 13 bases, leaving 15 bases between the germline ends. Germline V CDR1 and CDR2: MNHNS, SASEGT. The CDR3 spells CASSEAPTPRGFF. The CDR3 nucleotides are TGTGCCAGCAGTGAAGCGCCCACCCCGCGCGGTTTCTTT.

The chain links TRBV6-5 to TRBJ1-1; D remains unclear. There are 15 residues in the CDR3. Germline V CDR1 and CDR2: MNHEY, SVGAGI. V lost 0 bases and J 2 bases, leaving 10 bases between the germline ends. CDR3 sequence reads: CASSYSEVLNTEAFF. For the CDR3, the DNA is TGTGCCAGCAGTTACTCCGAGGTTCTCAACACTGAAGCTTTCTTT.

The count of this clone is one. V is TRBV19 and J is TRBJ2-5; TRBD2 matches 11 bases. In germline, CDR1 is LNHDA, CDR2 SQIVND (reference sequence). Trimming cost V 8 bases and J 6 bases; bases outside gene matches: 8. The CDR3 is 14 residues long. The CDR3 here is CASGDSGGAKTQYF. The CDR3 bases are TGTGCCAGTGGAGATAGCGGGGGGGCGAAGACCCAGTACTTC. The full variable domain, rest sourced from reference TRBV19 and TRBJ2-5, is DGGITQSPKYLFRKEGQNVTLSCEQNLNHDAMYWYRQDPGQGLRLIYYSQIVNDFQKGDIAEGYSVSREKKESFPLTVTSAQKNPTAFYLCASGDSGGAKTQYFGPGTRLLVL.

The V gene is TRBV9, the J gene TRBJ1-2; no firm D call. The CDR3 has 15 amino acids. CDR1 and CDR2 (germline): SGDLS, YYNGEE. V was pared by 0 bases and J by 5 bases, with 14 bases between. The CDR3 sequence: CASSVEAETGYGYTF. CDR3 nucleotide sequence: TGTGCCAGCAGCGTAGAAGCAGAGACGGGGTATGGCTACACCTTC.

This clone was picked up one time. The J gene is TRBJ1-2, the V gene TRBV3-1 (or the pseudogene TRBV3-2); D unresolved. V was cut by 4 bases and J by 0 bases, with 15 bases left in between. The germline CDR1 and CDR2 sequences are LGHDT and YNNKEL (reference sequence). The CDR3 is 16 amino acids. Here the CDR3 reads CASSPSFPTSNYGYTF. The CDR3 DNA sequence: TGTGCCAGCAGCCCATCGTTTCCGACATCTAACTATGGCTACACCTTC.

This clone was detected a few times. The CDR3 sequence: CASSVTGGNNSPLHF. CDR3 coding DNA: TGTGCCAGCAGCGTGACTGGAGGGAATAATTCACCCCTCCACTTT. The rearrangement joins TRBV6-5 to TRBJ1-6; D ambiguous. V lost 6 bases, J lost 5 bases, and 14 bases lay in between. The germline CDR1 and CDR2 sequences are MNHEY and SVGAGI. The CDR3 length is 15 residues.